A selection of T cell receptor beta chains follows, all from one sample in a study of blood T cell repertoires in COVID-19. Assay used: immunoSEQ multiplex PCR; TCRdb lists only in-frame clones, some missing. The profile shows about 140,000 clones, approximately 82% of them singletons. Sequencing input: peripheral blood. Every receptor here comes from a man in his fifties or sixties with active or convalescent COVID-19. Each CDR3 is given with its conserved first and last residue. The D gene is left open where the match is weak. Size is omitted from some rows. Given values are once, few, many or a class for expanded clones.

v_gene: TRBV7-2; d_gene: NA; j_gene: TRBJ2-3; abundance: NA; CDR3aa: CASSGRRRETTDTQYF; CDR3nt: TGTGCCAGCAGCGGACGCAGAAGGGAGACCACAGATACGCAGTATTTT
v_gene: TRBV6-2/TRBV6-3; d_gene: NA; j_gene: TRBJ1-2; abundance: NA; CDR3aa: CASSSREGNLYGYTF; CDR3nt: TGTGCCAGCAGTTCGCGCGAGGGAAATCTCTATGGCTACACCTTC
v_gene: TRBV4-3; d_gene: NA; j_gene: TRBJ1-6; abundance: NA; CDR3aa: CASSPSVGPWTPLHF; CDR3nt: TGCGCCAGCAGCCCCTCCGTGGGCCCTTGGACACCCCTCCACTTT
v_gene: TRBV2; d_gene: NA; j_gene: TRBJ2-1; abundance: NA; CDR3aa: CATQPGVYYNEQFF; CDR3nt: TGTGCCACACAGCCCGGGGTCTACTACAATGAGCAGTTCTTC
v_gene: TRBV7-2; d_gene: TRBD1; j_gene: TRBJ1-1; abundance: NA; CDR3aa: CASSLARRGRAFF; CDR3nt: TGTGCCAGCAGCTTAGCGCGGAGGGGGCGGGCTTTCTTT
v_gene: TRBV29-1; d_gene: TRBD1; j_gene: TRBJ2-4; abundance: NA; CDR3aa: CSVEYTTGVKNIQYF; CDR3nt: TGCAGCGTTGAGTATACGACAGGGGTCAAAAACATTCAGTACTTC
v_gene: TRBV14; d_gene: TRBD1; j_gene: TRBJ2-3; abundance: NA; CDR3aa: CASSQAGQGLRTDTQYF; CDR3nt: TGTGCCAGCAGCCAAGCGGGACAGGGGCTACGCACAGATACGCAGTATTTT
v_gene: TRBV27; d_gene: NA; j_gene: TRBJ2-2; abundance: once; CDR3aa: CALRDNRPGELFF; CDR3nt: TGTGCCCTTCGGGACAACCGACCCGGGGAGCTGTTTTTT
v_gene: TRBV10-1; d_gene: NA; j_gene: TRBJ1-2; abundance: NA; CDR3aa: CASSESAGAGDDYGYTF; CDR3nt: TGCGCCAGCAGTGAATCGGCAGGGGCCGGGGATGACTATGGCTACACCTTC
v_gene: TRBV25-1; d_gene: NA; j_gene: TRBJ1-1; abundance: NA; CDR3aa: CASSEWGVEAFF; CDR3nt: TGTGCCAGCAGTGAATGGGGAGTCGAAGCTTTCTTT
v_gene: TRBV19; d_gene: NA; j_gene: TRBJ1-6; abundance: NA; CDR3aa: CASSSFGGAGSPLHF; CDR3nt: TGTGCCAGTAGTAGCTTCGGAGGGGCTGGCTCACCCCTCCACTTT
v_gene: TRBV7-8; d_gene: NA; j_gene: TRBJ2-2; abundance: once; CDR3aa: CASSLVTINTGELFF; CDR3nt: TGTGCCAGCAGCTTAGTGACTATAAACACCGGGGAGCTGTTTTTT
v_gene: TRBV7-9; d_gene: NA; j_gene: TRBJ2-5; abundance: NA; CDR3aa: CASSLVPEQETQYF; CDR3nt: TGTGCCAGCAGCTTAGTGCCAGAACAAGAGACCCAGTACTTC
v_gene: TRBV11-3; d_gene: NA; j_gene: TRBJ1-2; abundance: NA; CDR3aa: CASSLGRGNYGYTF; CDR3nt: TGTGCCAGCAGCTTGGGTAGAGGGAACTATGGCTACACCTTC
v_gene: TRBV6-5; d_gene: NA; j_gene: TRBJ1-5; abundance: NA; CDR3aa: CASSYTRGGQPQHF; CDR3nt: TGTGCCAGCAGTTACACGAGGGGGGGCCAGCCCCAGCATTTT
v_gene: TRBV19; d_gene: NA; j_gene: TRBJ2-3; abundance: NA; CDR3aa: CASSIEAFTDTQYF; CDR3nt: TGTGCCAGTAGTATAGAAGCCTTCACAGATACGCAGTATTTT
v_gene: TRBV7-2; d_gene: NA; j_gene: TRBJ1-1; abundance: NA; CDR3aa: CASSLNGNTEAFF; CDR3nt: TGTGCCAGCAGCTTAAACGGGAACACTGAAGCTTTCTTT
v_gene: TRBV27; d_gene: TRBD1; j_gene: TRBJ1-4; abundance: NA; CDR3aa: CASSFRGLGEKLFF; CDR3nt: TGTGCCAGCAGTTTTAGGGGGCTTGGTGAAAAACTGTTTTTT
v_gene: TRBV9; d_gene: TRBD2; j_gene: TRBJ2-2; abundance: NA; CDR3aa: CASSSRLAGVTGELFF; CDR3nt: TGTGCCAGCAGCTCAAGACTAGCGGGAGTCACCGGGGAGCTGTTTTTT
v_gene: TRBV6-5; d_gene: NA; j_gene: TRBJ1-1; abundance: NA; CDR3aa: CASSRYYGAEAFF; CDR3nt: TGTGCCAGCAGCCGGTACTATGGCGCTGAAGCTTTCTTT
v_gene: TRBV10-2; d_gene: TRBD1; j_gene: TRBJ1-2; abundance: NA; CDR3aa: CASTKKQGAPGYTF; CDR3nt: TGCGCCAGCACCAAGAAACAGGGGGCGCCTGGCTACACCTTC
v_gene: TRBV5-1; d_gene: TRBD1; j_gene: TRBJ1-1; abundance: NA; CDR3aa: CASSAGQSNTEAFF; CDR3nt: TGCGCCAGCAGCGCGGGACAGTCGAACACTGAAGCTTTCTTT
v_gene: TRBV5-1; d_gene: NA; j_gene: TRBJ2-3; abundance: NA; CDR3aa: CASREFTTNTQYF; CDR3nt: TGCGCCAGCAGGGAGTTTACCACGAATACGCAGTATTTT
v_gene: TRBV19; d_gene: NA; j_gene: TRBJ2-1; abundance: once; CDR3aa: CASSIGAGTYNEQFF; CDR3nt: TGTGCCAGTAGTATAGGGGCGGGAACCTACAATGAGCAGTTCTTC
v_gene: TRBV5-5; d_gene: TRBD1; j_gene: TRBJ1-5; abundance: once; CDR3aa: CASSLSRGHQPQHF; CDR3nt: TGTGCCAGCAGCTTGAGCAGGGGGCATCAGCCCCAGCATTTT
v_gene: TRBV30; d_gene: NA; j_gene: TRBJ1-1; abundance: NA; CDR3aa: CAWDLTGKNTEAFF; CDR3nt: TGTGCCTGGGACCTGACCGGGAAGAACACTGAAGCTTTCTTT
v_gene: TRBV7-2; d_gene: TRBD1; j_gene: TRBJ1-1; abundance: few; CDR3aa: CASSSLTGLTEAFF; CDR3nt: TGTGCCAGCAGCTCGCTGACAGGGCTCACTGAAGCTTTCTTT
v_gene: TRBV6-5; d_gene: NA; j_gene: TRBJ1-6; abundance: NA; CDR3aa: CASSYLRGSRNSPLHF; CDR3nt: TGTGCCAGCAGTTACCTTAGGGGAAGTAGGAATTCACCCCTCCACTTT
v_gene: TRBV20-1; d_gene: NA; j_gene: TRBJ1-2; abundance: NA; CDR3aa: CSALDGYTF; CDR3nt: TGCAGCGCCCTAGATGGCTACACCTTC
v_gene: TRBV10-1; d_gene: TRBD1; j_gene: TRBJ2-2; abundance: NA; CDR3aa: CASSRVTGGTGELFF; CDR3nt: TGCGCCAGCAGTCGGGTGACAGGGGGGACCGGGGAGCTGTTTTTT
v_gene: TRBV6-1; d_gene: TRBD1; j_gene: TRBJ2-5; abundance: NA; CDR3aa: CASRQGSETQYF; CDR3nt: TGTGCCAGCCGACAGGGGAGCGAGACCCAGTACTTC
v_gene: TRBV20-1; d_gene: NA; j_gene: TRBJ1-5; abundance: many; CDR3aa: CSASDETANQPQHF; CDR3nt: TGCAGTGCTAGTGACGAGACAGCTAATCAGCCCCAGCATTTT
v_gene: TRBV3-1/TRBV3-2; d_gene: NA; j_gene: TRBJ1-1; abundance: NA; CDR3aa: CASSQVPGRAFF; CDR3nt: TGTGCCAGCAGCCAAGTGCCTGGGCGAGCTTTCTTT
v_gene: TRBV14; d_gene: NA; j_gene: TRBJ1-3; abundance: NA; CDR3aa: CASSLRGSGNTIYF; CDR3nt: TGTGCCAGCAGCCTAAGGGGCTCTGGAAACACCATATATTTT
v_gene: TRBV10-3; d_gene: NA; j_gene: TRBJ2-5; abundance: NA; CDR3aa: CAISPFGTAQETQYF; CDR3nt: TGTGCCATCAGTCCCTTCGGGACTGCACAAGAGACCCAGTACTTC
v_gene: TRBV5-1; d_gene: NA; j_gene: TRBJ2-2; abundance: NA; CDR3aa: CASKLIQGGTGELFF; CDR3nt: TGCGCCAGCAAGCTTATACAGGGAGGGACCGGGGAGCTGTTTTTT
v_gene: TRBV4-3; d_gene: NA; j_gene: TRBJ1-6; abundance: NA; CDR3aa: CASSQGVFSYNSPLHF; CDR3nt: TGCGCCAGCAGCCAAGGCGTGTTCTCCTATAATTCACCCCTCCACTTT
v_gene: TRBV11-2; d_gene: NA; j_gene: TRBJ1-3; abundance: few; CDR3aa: CASTTQATGNTIYF; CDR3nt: TGTGCCAGCACCACGCAGGCGACTGGAAACACCATATATTTT
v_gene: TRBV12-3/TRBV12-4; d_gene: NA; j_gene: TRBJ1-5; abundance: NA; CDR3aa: CASSPTRMSPQHF; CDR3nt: TGTGCCAGCAGCCCCACGAGAATGTCGCCCCAGCATTTT
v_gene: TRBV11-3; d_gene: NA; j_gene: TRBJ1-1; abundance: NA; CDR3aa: CASSLGQNTEAFF; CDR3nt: TGTGCCAGCAGCTTGGGACAGAACACTGAAGCTTTCTTT
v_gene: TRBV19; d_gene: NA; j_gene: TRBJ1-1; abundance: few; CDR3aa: CASSFGTLYTEAFF; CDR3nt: TGTGCCAGTAGTTTCGGGACTCTTTACACTGAAGCTTTCTTT
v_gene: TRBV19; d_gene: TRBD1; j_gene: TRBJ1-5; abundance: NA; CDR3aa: CASRDSDRGRHQPQHF; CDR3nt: TGTGCCAGTAGGGACTCGGACAGGGGTCGTCATCAGCCCCAGCATTTT
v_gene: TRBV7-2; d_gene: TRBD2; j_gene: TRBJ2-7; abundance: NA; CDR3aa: CASSPGTTLPVYEQYF; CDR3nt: TGTGCCAGCAGCCCAGGGACTACATTGCCCGTCTACGAGCAGTACTTC
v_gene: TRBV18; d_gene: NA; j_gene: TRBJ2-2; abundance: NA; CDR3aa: CASSAGTKNTGELFF; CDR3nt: TGTGCCAGCTCAGCGGGGACCAAGAACACCGGGGAGCTGTTTTTT
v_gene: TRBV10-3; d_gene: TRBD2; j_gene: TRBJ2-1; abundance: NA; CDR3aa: CAIRAGGPDEQFF; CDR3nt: TGTGCCATAAGGGCGGGGGGGCCCGATGAGCAGTTCTTC
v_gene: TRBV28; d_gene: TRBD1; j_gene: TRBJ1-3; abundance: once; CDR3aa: CASSTGQGTGNTIYF; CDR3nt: TGTGCCAGCAGTACGGGACAGGGGACTGGAAACACCATATATTTT
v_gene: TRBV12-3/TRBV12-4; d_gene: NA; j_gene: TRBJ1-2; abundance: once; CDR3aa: CASSQDRNYGYTF; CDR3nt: TGTGCCAGCAGCCAAGACAGAAACTATGGCTACACCTTC
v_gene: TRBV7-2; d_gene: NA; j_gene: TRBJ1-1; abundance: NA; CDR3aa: CASSFLGENTEAFF; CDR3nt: TGTGCCAGCAGCTTCTTGGGAGAGAACACTGAAGCTTTCTTT
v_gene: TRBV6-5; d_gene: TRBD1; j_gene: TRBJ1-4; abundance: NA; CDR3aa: CASTSGTEDEKLFF; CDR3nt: TGTGCCAGCACCTCCGGGACAGAGGATGAAAAACTGTTTTTT
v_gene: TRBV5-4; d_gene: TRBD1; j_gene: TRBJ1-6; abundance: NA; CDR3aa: CASSFGQVNSPLHF; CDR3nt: TGTGCCAGCAGCTTCGGACAGGTTAATTCACCCCTCCACTTT
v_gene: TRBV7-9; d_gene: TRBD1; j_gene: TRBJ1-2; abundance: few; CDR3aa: CASSHRGGPTYGYTF; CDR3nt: TGTGCCAGCAGCCACCGAGGGGGCCCAACCTATGGCTACACCTTC
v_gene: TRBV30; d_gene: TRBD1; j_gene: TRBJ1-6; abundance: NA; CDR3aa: CAWSIRDRVDSPLHF; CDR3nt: TGTGCCTGGAGTATCCGGGACAGGGTTGATTCACCCCTCCACTTT
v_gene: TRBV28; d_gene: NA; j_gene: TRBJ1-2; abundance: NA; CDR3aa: CASSSSGGTGGYTF; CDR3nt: TGTGCCAGCAGTTCCTCCGGAGGTACGGGCGGCTACACCTTC
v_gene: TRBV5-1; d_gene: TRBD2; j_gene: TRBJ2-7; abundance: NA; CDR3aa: CASSLGGLGYEQYF; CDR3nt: TGCGCCAGCAGCTTGGGGGGACTAGGCTACGAGCAGTACTTC
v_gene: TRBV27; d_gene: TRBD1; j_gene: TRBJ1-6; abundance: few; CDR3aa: CASSGQGWTPLHF; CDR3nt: TGTGCCAGCAGCGGACAGGGGTGGACACCCCTCCACTTT
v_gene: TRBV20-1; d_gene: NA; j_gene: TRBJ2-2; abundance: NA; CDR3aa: CSASFEGANTGELFF; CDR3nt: TGCAGTGCTAGTTTTGAGGGGGCGAACACCGGGGAGCTGTTTTTT
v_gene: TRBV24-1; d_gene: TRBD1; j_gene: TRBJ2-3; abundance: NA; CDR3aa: CATSDLGQATDAQYF; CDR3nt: TGTGCCACCAGTGACCTCGGACAGGCCACCGATGCCCAGTATTTT
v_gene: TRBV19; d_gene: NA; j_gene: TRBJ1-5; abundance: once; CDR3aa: CASSIEGVPQPQHF; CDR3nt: TGTGCCAGTAGTATAGAAGGGGTGCCTCAGCCCCAGCATTTT